This T cell receptor (beta chain) stems from a study of glioma-infiltrating T cells after dendritic cell vaccination (TCRdb year 2016). For context, the study as a whole: The cohort included around 15 glioblastoma patients drawn from Phase I and II dendritic cell vaccination trials, of whom 9 were newly diagnosed and 6 had recurrent disease. The vaccine was prepared from monocyte-derived dendritic cells that were cultured for more than six days with IL-4 and GM-CSF and then pulsed overnight with autologous tumor lysate. Patients received autologous tumor lysate-pulsed dendritic cell vaccination between about 2003 and 2012. TCR sequencing metrics, including TIL content and tumor-blood repertoire overlap, were correlated with survival after dendritic cell vaccination. Tumor-infiltrating lymphocyte content was quantified and tumor and blood repertoires were compared in dendritic cell-vaccinated glioblastoma patients by deep sequencing of TCR beta CDR3 regions. Patients received three intradermal dendritic cell vaccine injections at biweekly intervals in the arm below the axilla. Paper-wide results and their limitations: Longer time to progression and overall survival after dendritic cell vaccination were predicted by higher estimated pretreatment TIL content. The cohort was small and heterogeneous, and full blood and tumor sets were available for few patients, with initial-recurrent tumor pairs available for even fewer patients. No direct relationship between TCR clonality and survival was found, suggesting that a diverse polyclonal response may matter. The TCR overlap response model with three groups was called speculative and said to need prospective validation.

Regarding this clone: Its antigen target is currently unknown. No much larger clone is present one base from it, and per-base qualities are unavailable.

Patients were selected on the basis of adequate residual fresh-frozen tumor tissue and more than two years of available survival data. Although molecular status otherwise differed among the glioblastoma patients, no patient had an isocitrate dehydrogenase mutation. PBMC collection took place before vaccination, two weeks after the third vaccination, and at tumor progression if progression occurred. Genomic DNA was extracted with the Qiagen DNeasy Blood extraction Kit. The immunoSEQ assay amplified TCRB CDR3 regions from approximately 2 micrograms of genomic DNA, or from all available DNA when less than that amount was available. The multiplex PCR employed 60 forward primers targeting TCR V beta segments and 13 reverse primers targeting J beta segments. To estimate the number of reads per starting template, synthetic control templates were added to each sample at limiting dilution. Reads of 87 bp were generated by sequencing on the Illumina HiSeq System. The authors processed their data as follows. PCR and sequencing errors were removed by merging closely related sequences with a nearest neighbor algorithm. TCR overlap was measured as the percentage of unique tumor TCR beta sequences also present in the same patient's peripheral blood. TCRdb stores this immuneACCESS table with in-frame sequences only. Part of the clones is absent; in the studies checked, under half of the shortfall reflects unresolved V genes, and no reason is known for the rest. V and J calls and clone size are those listed in that table; D and trimming were worked out from the DNA. Recorded for this sample are about 38,000 clones; roughly four fifths of them occurred a single time. The top ten clonotypes cover more than 7% of the sample.

A distance of 11 bases separates the germline ends of V and J, which lose 0 bases and 0 bases respectively. Counted from cysteine to phenylalanine, this CDR3 has 16 amino acids. Only the CDR3 DNA stays, 48 bases, in frame from base 1. This clonotype was sampled from a human donor with glioblastoma. The material was blood, obtained before dendritic cell vaccination. This receptor chain uses TRBV23-1 and TRBJ1-2; the D gene is perhaps TRBD1, on 6 matching bases. TRBV23-1 is an ORF, with its function uncertain. The CDR3 sequence is CASSQSSRGTNYGYTF. The DNA sequence follows: TGCGCCAGCAGTCAATCCAGCAGGGGTACTAACTATGGCTACACCTTC.